This T cell receptor (beta chain) is from a study of Ad26.COV2.S vaccination and SARS-CoV-2 variants. The study's findings and limits: Reports say spike-specific CD8+ and CD4+ T cell responses covered substantial breadth after vaccination.

Specified treatment: 15 to 20 received Ad26.COV2.S at low or high dose, single or two shots; about 5 received placebo; per-sample allocation not given. Collection of the samples took place on day 63 after the first injection of vaccine or placebo. On this clone itself: As yet, its antigen is unknown.

The germline CDR1 and CDR2 sequences are MGHRA and YSYEKL. The CDR3 loop spans 18 amino acids. The V end was cut by 3 bases, the J end by 2 bases, with 20 bases between. Data came from immunoSEQ multiplex PCR; TCRdb stores just in-frame clones and leaves some out. Among around 500,000 clones, about 88% were seen once, and the ten largest hold roughly 1.7%. The source is a person between 18 and 60 years old who received the Ad26.COV2.S COVID-19 vaccine or a placebo. Sequences were derived from peripheral blood, sampled in a trial of Ad26.COV2.S vaccine versus placebo. The genes are TRBV4-1 and TRBJ1-3, with TRBD1 as a possible D gene (6 bases). DNA of the CDR3: TGCGCCAGCAGCCAGGGGGTTGAAACAGGGTTAACTGGAAACACCATATATTTT. It translates to CASSQGVETGLTGNTIYF.